Detailed here is one T cell receptor beta chain. In the source study's methods: The authors estimated nucleated cell counts from reference gene primer amplification. The repertoire was sequenced with immunoSEQ multiplex PCR; TCRdb's copy has only in-frame clones and lacks some. V, J and clone size derive from that table, while D and trimming were established from the DNA sequence. Among 110,000 to 150,000 clones listed, 65% to 90% were seen once. Germline trimming cut 2 bases from V and 4 bases from J; bases unmatched to any gene: 7. This CDR3 spans 15 amino acids. The germline CDR1 and CDR2 sequences are MNHNS and SASEGT. These data come from a study of blood T cell repertoires in COVID-19. About the study: COVID-19 samples, acute and convalescent, were from the United States, Italy and Spain. Sample material is recorded as cDNA or gDNA derived from T cells, B-cell-depleted T cells, or PBMCs.

Material for sequencing was peripheral blood. The sequence came from a man aged 55 to 70 with active or convalescent COVID-19. This sequence joins TRBV6-1 and TRBJ2-7, with 8 bases that match TRBD1. This CDR3 reads CASSELVQGAYEQYV. In DNA, the CDR3 is TGTGCCAGCAGTGAATTAGTTCAGGGGGCTTACGAGCAGTACGTC.